Below are 32 T cell receptor beta chains sequenced from a single sample in a study of memory B cells and T cells in multiple sclerosis. Stimulus-free culture yielded autoproliferating CFSE-dim and non-proliferating CFSE-high T cells, each sequenced separately. Pooled replicate wells came from 50 million to 60 million CFSE-labeled PBMCs cultured roughly seven days without stimulus. Profiled with immunoSEQ multiplex PCR; TCRdb holds only in-frame clones, not every one. The table has 25,000 to 35,000 clones, approximately 85% seen once; the top ten hold roughly 2.7%. For these receptors, no antigen is known. The sample taken for sequencing was PBMCs from blood kept in culture. The receptor set was obtained from a human donor with multiple sclerosis.

The chain joins TRBV5-1 to TRBJ1-3; no clear D gene. The germline V gene has CDR1 SGHRS and CDR2 YFSETQ. The CDR3 totals 11 residues. V was pared by 3 bases and J by 4 bases, with 2 bases between. CDR3: CASSSGNTIYF. In DNA form, the CDR3 reads TGCGCCAGCAGCTCGGGAAACACCATATATTTT.

This chain uses TRBV9 with TRBJ2-7; 7 bases are a match to TRBD2. Germline-derived CDR1 and CDR2 are SGDLS and YYNGEE. V shed 4 bases and J 0 bases; nucleotides not matched to a gene: 10. This CDR3 contains 16 residues. The CDR3 reads CASSLGGEPSSYEQYF. As DNA, the CDR3 is TGTGCCAGCAGCCTGGGGGGGGAACCGAGCTCCTACGAGCAGTACTTC.

The gene calls are TRBV30 and TRBJ2-2; D might be TRBD1 (5 bases). The V gene lost 2 bases and the J gene lost 7 bases, with 14 bases spanning the gap. CDR1 and CDR2 (germline): GTSNPN, SVGIG (reference sequence). The length of the CDR3 is 14 residues. The CDR3 bases are TGTGCCTGGAGTATTGGGGCTCGGTACGGGGAGCTGTTTTTT. As protein: CAWSIGARYGELFF.

The rearrangement joins TRBV13 to TRBJ2-3, with unresolved D. The V end was cut by 1 base, the J end by 1 base, with 6 bases between. Looked up from germline, CDR1 is PRHDT and CDR2 is FYEKMQ (reference sequence). The CDR3 is 14 amino acids. CDR3: CASSLAARTDTQYF. In nucleotides, the CDR3 is TGTGCCAGCAGCTTAGCAGCCCGCACAGATACGCAGTATTTT.

V usage is TRBV11-3 and J usage is TRBJ2-7; D is uncertain. CDR1 and CDR2 from the germline V gene are SGHNT and YENEEA. This CDR3 comprises 13 residues. With 4 bases removed from V and 2 bases from J, the gap between germline ends came to 9 bases. The CDR3 protein is CASSSRPTYEQYF. The CDR3 region has the DNA TGTGCCAGCAGCTCTCGCCCCACCTACGAGCAGTACTTC. Drawing the rest from reference TRBV11-3 and TRBJ2-7, the complete variable domain is EAGVVQSPRYKIIEKKQPVAFWCNPISGHNTLYWYLQNLGQGPELLIRYENEEAVDDSQLPKDRFSAERLKGVDSTLKIQPAELGDSAVYLCASSSRPTYEQYFGPGTRLTVT.

This chain joins TRBV19 and TRBJ2-5; D could derive from TRBD1 or TRBD2 (6 bases each). The CDR3 consists of 14 residues. V lost 3 bases and J 7 bases, leaving 15 bases between the germline ends. Germline-derived CDR1 and CDR2 are LNHDA and SQIVND (reference sequence). CDR3 coding DNA: TGTGCCAGTAGTATTCCGGGGGCCAGAGGGACCCAGTACTTC. The encoded protein is CASSIPGARGTQYF.

The V call is TRBV2, the J call TRBJ1-4; TRBD1 aligns across 8 bases. This CDR3 has 15 amino acids. V lost 4 bases to trimming and J lost 7 bases; unmatched junction nucleotides: 8. Per the germline V gene, CDR1 is SNHLY and CDR2 is FYNNEI. CDR3 sequence reads: CASSGRGRRFEKLFF. The DNA of the CDR3 is TGTGCCAGCAGTGGCAGGGGGCGGAGGTTTGAAAAACTGTTTTTT.

The genes are TRBV2 and TRBJ2-7, with D perhaps TRBD2 (6 bases). With 6 bases removed from V and 1 base from J, the gap between germline ends came to 10 bases. Germline-derived CDR1 and CDR2 are SNHLY and FYNNEI. The CDR3 runs to 13 residues. CDR3 in DNA: TGTGCCAGCAGGGTTAGCGGATCCTACGAGCAGTACTTC. This gives the protein CASRVSGSYEQYF.

In this sample, this clone turned up once. The V gene is TRBV5-4, the J gene TRBJ2-1; 9 nucleotides match TRBD2. The J segment lost 3 bases and the V segment lost 1 base, leaving 8 bases of the junction unmatched. The CDR3 is 17 amino acids. In germline, CDR1 is SGHNT, CDR2 YYREEE (reference sequence). This CDR3 is CASSLFPGTSSYNEQFF. The DNA for the CDR3 is TGTGCCAGCAGCTTGTTCCCCGGGACTAGCAGCTACAATGAGCAGTTCTTC.

The CDR3 nucleotides are TGTGCCAGCAGGTCAGCGGGAATGGTGACAGATACGCAGTATTTT. Translated: CASRSAGMVTDTQYF. The chain employs TRBV28 and TRBJ2-3; 7 bases match TRBD2. The V gene end was trimmed by 6 bases and the J gene end by 3 bases; junction bases not matched to a gene: 9. CDR3 length: 15 residues. The germline gives CDR1 MDHEN, CDR2 SYDVKM.

This chain uses TRBV27 with TRBJ2-1; TRBD2 agrees at 7 bases. The CDR3 totals 16 residues. Germline lookup yields CDR1 MNHEY and CDR2 SMNVEV (reference sequence). The ends lost 3 bases at V and 0 bases at J; junction bases unmatched: 5. Written as DNA, the CDR3 is TGTGCCAGCAGTTTGGGTAGCGGGTCCTCCTACAATGAGCAGTTCTTC. Its protein is CASSLGSGSSYNEQFF.

The CDR3 loop is CASSIIGRETQYF. CDR3 in DNA: TGTGCCAGTAGTATTATAGGACGGGAGACCCAGTACTTC. V usage is TRBV19 and J usage is TRBJ2-5; D gene ambiguous. Germline V gene data show CDR1 as LNHDA and CDR2 as SQIVND (reference sequence). Trimming took 3 bases from V and 5 from J, leaving 10 bases between them. This CDR3 region has 13 residues.

V usage is TRBV6-6 and J usage is TRBJ1-2; tentatively, D is TRBD1 (5 bases). The CDR3 length is 14 residues. Germline-derived CDR1 and CDR2 are MNHNY and SVGAGI (reference sequence). V was trimmed by 0 bases and J by 8 bases, leaving 13 bases between them. The CDR3 spells CASSYSVGGTGYTF. The CDR3 DNA sequence: TGTGCCAGCAGTTACTCGGTGGGAGGGACCGGCTACACCTTC.

The V and J genes are TRBV6-5 and TRBJ2-3; 9 bases are shared with TRBD2. Trimming cost V 5 bases and J 8 bases; bases outside gene matches: 11. The CDR3 has 15 amino acids. Germline CDR1 and CDR2: MNHEY and SVGAGI. CDR3 sequence reads: CASSNSTSGAGTQYF. CDR3 DNA: TGTGCCAGCAGTAATTCGACTAGCGGTGCGGGTACGCAGTATTTT.

V gene TRBV6-5 combines with J gene TRBJ1-6; TRBD1 aligns across 9 bases. Germline V gives CDR1 MNHEY, CDR2 SVGAGI. There are 15 residues in the CDR3. After removal of 6 bases from V and 9 bases from J, the junction contained 9 bases not matched to a gene. DNA for the CDR3: TGTGCCAGCAGGGCGCCGGGACAGGGTTTTTCACCCCTCCACTTT. Amino acid sequence: CASRAPGQGFSPLHF.

The gene calls are TRBV2 and TRBJ2-7; TRBD1 matches at 8 bases. The J segment lost 1 base and the V segment lost 8 bases, leaving 10 bases of the junction unmatched. This CDR3 region has 15 residues. In germline, CDR1 is SNHLY, CDR2 FYNNEI. For the CDR3, the DNA is TGTGCCAGCGGGGCCTCGGGACAGGCTTCCTACGAGCAGTACTTC. Translating it yields CASGASGQASYEQYF.

The V and J genes are TRBV4-2 and TRBJ2-7; 12 nucleotides agree with TRBD2. V lost 4 bases to trimming and J lost 5 bases; unmatched junction nucleotides: 9. Germline V gives CDR1 LGHNA, CDR2 YNFKEQ. This CDR3 region has 16 residues. As DNA, the CDR3 is TGTGCCAGCAGCCCAACCTTACTAGCGGGAGGCCACGAGCAGTACTTC. This gives the protein CASSPTLLAGGHEQYF.

This chain links TRBV19 with TRBJ1-2; 9 nucleotides match TRBD1. The germline gives CDR1 LNHDA, CDR2 SQIVND (reference sequence). CDR3 size: 15 residues. V was pared by 6 bases and J by 1 base, with 6 bases of the junction left unmatched. CDR3 DNA: TGTGCCAGTAGGCAACAGGGGGCTATTAACTATGGCTACACCTTC. It yields the protein CASRQQGAINYGYTF.

V usage is TRBV5-4 and J usage is TRBJ2-3; TRBD1 or TRBD2 may be the D gene (5 bases each). From germline, CDR1 is SGHNT and CDR2 YYREEE (reference sequence). CDR3 size: 16 residues. Deletions cut 4 bases from V and 4 bases from J, with 19 bases between. The CDR3 DNA reads as TGTGCCAGCAGCCCGGCTGTGTCAGGGCGGGCAGATACGCAGTATTTT. It codes for CASSPAVSGRADTQYF. Looking up the rest from reference TRBV5-4 and TRBJ2-3 gives the full variable domain: ETGVTQSPTHLIKTRGQQVTLRCSSQSGHNTVSWYQQALGQGPQFIFQYYREEENGRGNFPPRFSGLQFPNYSSELNVNALELDDSALYLCASSPAVSGRADTQYFGPGTRLTVL.

This chain uses TRBV7-3 with TRBJ2-2; no reliable D call. Germline lookup yields CDR1 SGHTA and CDR2 FQGTGA. This CDR3 has 13 amino acids. Trimming stripped 0 bases from V and 4 bases from J, with 3 bases between. DNA for the CDR3: TGTGCCAGCAGCTTAACAGGCACCGGGGAGCTGTTTTTT. Amino acid sequence: CASSLTGTGELFF.

The chain uses TRBV9 and TRBJ2-7; 7 bases match TRBD2. The V and J ends lost 0 bases and 5 bases, in that order; junction bases with no gene match: 8. Germline loops: CDR1 SGDLS, CDR2 YYNGEE. This CDR3 contains 15 residues. CDR3 sequence: CASSVEGGRGDEQYF. The CDR3 bases are TGTGCCAGCAGCGTAGAAGGCGGGAGAGGAGACGAGCAGTACTTC.

The chain links TRBV7-9 to TRBJ2-7; TRBD1 aligns across 7 bases. The CDR3 contains 15 residues. The germline gives CDR1 SEHNR, CDR2 FQNEAQ (reference sequence). Trimming removed 5 bases from V and 2 bases from J; junction bases left unmatched: 9. DNA for the CDR3: TGTGCCAGCAGCCAAGACGGGACAGTAGCCTACGAGCAGTACTTC. This encodes CASSQDGTVAYEQYF. Full variable domain (rest looked up from reference TRBV7-9 and TRBJ2-7): DTGVSQNPRHKITKRGQNVTFRCDPISEHNRLYWYRQTLGQGPEFLTYFQNEAQLEKSRLLSDRFSAERPKGSFSTLEIQRTEQGDSAMYLCASSQDGTVAYEQYFGPGTRLTVT.

This clone showed up just once. The chain recombines TRBV5-1 with TRBJ2-1, with 7 bases identical to TRBD1. J was trimmed by 6 bases and V by 5 bases; bases with no gene match: 5. The germline gives CDR1 SGHRS, CDR2 YFSETQ. The CDR3 is 13 amino acids. CDR3 loop: CASSSAGGNEQFF. The CDR3 DNA follows: TGCGCCAGCAGTAGCGCAGGGGGCAATGAGCAGTTCTTC.

This chain uses TRBV5-4 with TRBJ2-2, with 11 bases fitting TRBD2. The CDR3 extends over 18 amino acids. CDR1 and CDR2 from the germline V gene are SGHNT and YYREEE (reference sequence). After removal of 4 bases from V and 5 bases from J, the junction contained 13 bases not matched to a gene. The DNA of the CDR3 is TGTGCCAGCAGCCTTCTTCCTAGCGGGGGGCCGAGAACCGGGGAGCTGTTTTTT. Residues: CASSLLPSGGPRTGELFF.

This clone was seen a few times. CDR3 DNA: TGCGCCAGCAGTGCAGGCGGGAGCTACAATGAGCAGTTCTTC. Its translation is CASSAGGSYNEQFF. The chain uses TRBV10-1 and TRBJ2-1, with TRBD2 matching 7 bases. V was pared by 4 bases and J by 3 bases, with 3 bases of the junction left unmatched. This CDR3 has 14 residues. Germline CDR1 and CDR2: WNHNN and SYGVQD (reference sequence).

V gene TRBV27 combines with J gene TRBJ2-7; possible D gene TRBD1, 6 bases. CDR1 and CDR2 (germline): MNHEY, SMNVEV (reference sequence). V was clipped by 0 bases and J by 5 bases, with 14 bases between them. The CDR3 consists of 15 residues. The CDR3 loop reads CASSLSGRQGNEQYF. In nucleotides, the CDR3 is TGTGCCAGCAGTTTATCAGGTCGGCAGGGGAACGAGCAGTACTTC.

This chain joins TRBV30 and TRBJ1-2, with a tentative D call TRBD1 (5 bases). The V gene lost 4 bases and the J gene lost 3 bases, with 12 bases spanning the gap. The CDR3 is 13 amino acids. Germline V gene lookup returns CDR1 GTSNPN and CDR2 SVGIG (reference sequence). The DNA for the CDR3 is TGTGCCTGGAAACGCGGAGGGGACTATGGCTACACCTTC. It yields the protein CAWKRGGDYGYTF.

This chain joins TRBV19 and TRBJ2-7, with 7 bases identical to TRBD2. The CDR3 length is 12 residues. The germline V gene has CDR1 LNHDA and CDR2 SQIVND (reference sequence). Unmatched junction bases numbered 2, after V lost 5 bases and J lost 4 bases. The CDR3 bases are TGTGCCAGTAGTCCTAGCGGTTACGAGCAGTACTTC. Translated: CASSPSGYEQYF.

This clone is labeled as medium-sized. The rearrangement joins TRBV19 to TRBJ1-4, with D perhaps TRBD1 (5 bases). This CDR3 has 14 residues. Trimming left V 9 bases short and J 5 bases short, with 16 bases between. CDR1 and CDR2 (germline): LNHDA, SQIVND (reference sequence). CDR3 residues: CASRDALGNEKLFF. In nucleotides, the CDR3 is TGTGCCAGCCGGGACGCCCTTGGAAATGAAAAACTGTTTTTT.

CDR3 nucleotides: TGTGCCAGCGTCACTAGCGGGAGTGGCACAGATACGCAGTATTTT. Residues: CASVTSGSGTDTQYF. The V call is TRBV11-2, the J call TRBJ2-3; TRBD2 agrees at 11 bases. The CDR3 contains 15 residues. Germline V gives CDR1 SGHAT, CDR2 FQNNGV. The trim removed 8 bases at V and 1 base at J, leaving 5 bases unmatched.

The chain employs TRBV7-9 and TRBJ1-1; possible D gene TRBD1, 6 bases. The germline gives CDR1 SEHNR, CDR2 FQNEAQ (reference sequence). This CDR3 has 15 amino acids. The V end lost 5 bases, the J end lost 0 bases, and 13 bases lay between the germline ends. In DNA, the CDR3 is TGTGCCAGCAGCCGATCACAGGGAATGAACACTGAAGCTTTCTTT. Protein: CASSRSQGMNTEAFF.

V usage is TRBV6-4 and J usage is TRBJ1-5; D unresolved. This CDR3 region has 14 residues. From germline, CDR1 is MRHNA and CDR2 SNTAGT. V lost 8 bases, J lost 3 bases, and 14 bases lay in between. The DNA of the CDR3 is TGTGCCAGCCTCAGAGACCTGGACAATCAGCCCCAGCATTTT. This gives the protein CASLRDLDNQPQHF.